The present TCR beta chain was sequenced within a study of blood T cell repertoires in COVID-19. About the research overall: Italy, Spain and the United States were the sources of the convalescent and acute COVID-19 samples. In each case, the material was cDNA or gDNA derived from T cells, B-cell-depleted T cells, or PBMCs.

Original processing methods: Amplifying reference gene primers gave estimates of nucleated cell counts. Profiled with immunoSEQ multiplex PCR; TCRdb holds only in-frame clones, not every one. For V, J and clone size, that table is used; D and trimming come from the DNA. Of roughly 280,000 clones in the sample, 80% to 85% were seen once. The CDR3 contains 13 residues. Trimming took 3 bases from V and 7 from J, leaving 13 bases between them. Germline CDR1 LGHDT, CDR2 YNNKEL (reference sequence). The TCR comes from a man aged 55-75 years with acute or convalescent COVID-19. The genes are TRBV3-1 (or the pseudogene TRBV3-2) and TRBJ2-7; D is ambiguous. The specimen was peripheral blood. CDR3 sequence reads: CASSQAVRSEQYF. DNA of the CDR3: TGTGCCAGCAGCCAGGCGGTAAGGTCGGAGCAGTACTTC.